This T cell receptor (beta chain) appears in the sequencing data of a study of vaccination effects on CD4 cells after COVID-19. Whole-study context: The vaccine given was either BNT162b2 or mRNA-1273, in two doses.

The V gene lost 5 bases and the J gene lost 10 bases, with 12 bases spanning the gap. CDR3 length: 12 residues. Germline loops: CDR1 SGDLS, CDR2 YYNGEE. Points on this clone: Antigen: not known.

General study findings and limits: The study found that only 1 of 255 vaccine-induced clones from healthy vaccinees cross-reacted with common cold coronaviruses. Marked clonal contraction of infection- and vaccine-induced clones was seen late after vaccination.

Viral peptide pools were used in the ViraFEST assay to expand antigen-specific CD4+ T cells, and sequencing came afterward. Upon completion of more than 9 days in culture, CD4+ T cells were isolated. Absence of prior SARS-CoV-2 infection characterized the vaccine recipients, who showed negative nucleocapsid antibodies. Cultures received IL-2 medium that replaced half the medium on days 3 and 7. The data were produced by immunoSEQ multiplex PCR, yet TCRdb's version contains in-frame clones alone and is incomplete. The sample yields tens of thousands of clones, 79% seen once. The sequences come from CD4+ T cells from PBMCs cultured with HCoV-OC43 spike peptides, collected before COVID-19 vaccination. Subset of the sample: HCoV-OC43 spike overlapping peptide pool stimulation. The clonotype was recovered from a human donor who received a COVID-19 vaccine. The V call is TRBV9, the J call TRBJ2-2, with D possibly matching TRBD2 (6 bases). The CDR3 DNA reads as TGTGCCAGCAGTCTCGGGGGTGAGGAGCTGTTTTTT. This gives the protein CASSLGGEELFF.